Each of the 8 T cell receptor gamma chains below was sequenced from the same sample in a study of Vδ1+ human thymocytes. Antigens for these TCRs are unknown. RNA was extracted from the cells and then reverse transcribed. Multiplex PCR used pooled V-gene forward primers and a constant-region reverse primer to amplify CDR3s. TCRdb reanalysed the multiplex PCR reads with CATT. The sample gives about 36,000 gamma-chain clones, around 20% of which show up once; about 2% is in the top ten. Findings and limits, study-wide: Highly polyclonal TRG and TRD repertoires with Gaussian CDR3 length distributions appeared in thymus.

Sequencing was carried out using Vdelta1+ gamma-delta thymocytes from the thymus. Subset of the sample: FACS-sorted CD3+ TCRalphabeta- TCRVdelta1+ TCRVdelta2- thymocytes. The receptors derive from a girl under three years old who had congenital heart surgery.

This clone has more than one count but fewer than ten. This rearrangement joins TRGV3 to TRGJ1 or TRGJ2. The V gene's germline CDR1 is VTNTFY and CDR2 YDVSTARD (reference sequence). The CDR3 extends over 14 amino acids. V was pared by 0 bases and J by 5 bases, with 7 bases of the junction left unmatched. The CDR3 coding sequence is TGTGCCACCTGGGACAGGCGCCGGGATTATAAGAAACTCTTT. Translation: CATWDRRRDYKKLF.

This clone was observed a handful of times. Other nucleotide sequences from this sample produce the same CDR3. The chain carries TRGV9 and TRGJ1 or TRGJ2. The length of the CDR3 is 14 residues. The germline V gene encodes CDR1 GITISATS and CDR2 ISYDGTV (reference sequence). J was trimmed by 3 bases and V by 0 bases; bases with no gene match: 5. CDR3 in DNA: TGTGCCTTGTGGGAGGTGCGGGGTTATTATAAGAAACTCTTT. Its protein is CALWEVRGYYKKLF.

This clone appeared a few times. A read error may produce the germline difference seen at one junction end. The chain couples TRGV4 to TRGJ1 or TRGJ2. The CDR3 is 13 residues long. Germline CDR1 is EGSTGY and CDR2 is YDSYTSSV. The CDR3 DNA sequence: TGTGCCACCTGGGATCGGAATCATTATAAGAAACTCTTT. Protein product: CATWDRNHYKKLF.

The genes are TRGV9 and TRGJ1 or TRGJ2. Germline CDR1 GITISATS, CDR2 ISYDGTV (reference sequence). V was pared by 3 bases and J by 12 bases, with 5 bases of the junction left unmatched. The CDR3 runs 10 residues. The DNA of the CDR3 is TGTGCCTTGTGGGAGTCAGGGAAACTCTTT. Translation gives CALWESGKLF.

Remarks on this clone: Other DNA sequences of this sample code for an identical CDR3. The chain combines TRGV3 with TRGJ1 or TRGJ2. Unmatched junction bases numbered 1, after V lost 0 bases and J lost 11 bases. Germline-derived CDR1 and CDR2 are VTNTFY and YDVSTARD (reference sequence). CDR3 size: 10 residues. The CDR3 reads CATWDRQKLF. For the CDR3, the DNA is TGTGCCACCTGGGACAGGCAGAAACTCTTT.

This clone appeared a few times. The rearrangement links TRGV8 to TRGJP2. Trimming cost V 4 bases and J 10 bases; bases outside gene matches: 9. The CDR3 is 13 amino acids. CDR1 VENAVY and CDR2 YDSYNSRV come from the germline V gene. The CDR3 DNA reads TGTGCCACCTGGGACGCAGGGGGTTGGATCAAGACGTTT. Its protein is CATWDAGGWIKTF.

The V call is TRGV8, the J call TRGJ1 or TRGJ2. The CDR3 contains 12 residues. Trimming removed 2 bases from V and 11 bases from J; junction bases left unmatched: 9. Per the germline V gene, CDR1 is VENAVY and CDR2 is YDSYNSRV. This chain's CDR3 is CATWDTAPQKLF. CDR3 sequence (DNA): TGTGCCACCTGGGATACAGCCCCCCAGAAACTCTTT.

The chain combines TRGV2 with TRGJ1 or TRGJ2. The junction had 5 bases not matched to a gene; V was cut back by 0 bases and J by 0 bases. CDR3 length equals 15 residues. Germline V CDR1 and CDR2: EGSNGY, YDSYNSKV. As DNA, the CDR3 is TGTGCCACCTGGGACGGGCAGGAGAATTATTATAAGAAACTCTTT. Translation: CATWDGQENYYKKLF.